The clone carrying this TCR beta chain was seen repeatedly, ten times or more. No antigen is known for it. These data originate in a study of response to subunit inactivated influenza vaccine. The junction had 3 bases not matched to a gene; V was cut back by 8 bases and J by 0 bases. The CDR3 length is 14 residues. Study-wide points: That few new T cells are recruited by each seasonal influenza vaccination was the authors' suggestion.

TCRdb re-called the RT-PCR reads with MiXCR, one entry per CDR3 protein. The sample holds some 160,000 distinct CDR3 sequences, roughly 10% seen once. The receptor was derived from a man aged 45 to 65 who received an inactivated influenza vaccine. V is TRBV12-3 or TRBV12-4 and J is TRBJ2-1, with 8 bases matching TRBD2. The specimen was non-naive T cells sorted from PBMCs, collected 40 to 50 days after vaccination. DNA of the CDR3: TGTGCCAGCCGGGAGGGCCCCTCCTACAATGAGCAGTTCTTC. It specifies CASREGPSYNEQFF.